This T cell receptor (beta chain) was obtained from a study of control samples from healthy donors and cancer patients. The V gene's germline CDR1 is GTSNPN and CDR2 SVGIG (reference sequence). The CDR3 consists of 14 residues. The V and J ends lost 0 bases and 3 bases respectively, with 12 bases between them. The method was immunoSEQ multiplex PCR; TCRdb's version includes in-frame clones alone and lacks a portion of them. The profile shows about 97,000 clones, 85% to 90% of them singletons. The gene calls are TRBV30 and TRBJ2-7; D is undetermined. The sequence was collected from a man aged 25 to 45 in good health. Input material: blood. The CDR3 region has the DNA TGTGCCTGGAGTGTATCTAGGTGGGTCTACGAGCAGTACTTC. Translation: CAWSVSRWVYEQYF.